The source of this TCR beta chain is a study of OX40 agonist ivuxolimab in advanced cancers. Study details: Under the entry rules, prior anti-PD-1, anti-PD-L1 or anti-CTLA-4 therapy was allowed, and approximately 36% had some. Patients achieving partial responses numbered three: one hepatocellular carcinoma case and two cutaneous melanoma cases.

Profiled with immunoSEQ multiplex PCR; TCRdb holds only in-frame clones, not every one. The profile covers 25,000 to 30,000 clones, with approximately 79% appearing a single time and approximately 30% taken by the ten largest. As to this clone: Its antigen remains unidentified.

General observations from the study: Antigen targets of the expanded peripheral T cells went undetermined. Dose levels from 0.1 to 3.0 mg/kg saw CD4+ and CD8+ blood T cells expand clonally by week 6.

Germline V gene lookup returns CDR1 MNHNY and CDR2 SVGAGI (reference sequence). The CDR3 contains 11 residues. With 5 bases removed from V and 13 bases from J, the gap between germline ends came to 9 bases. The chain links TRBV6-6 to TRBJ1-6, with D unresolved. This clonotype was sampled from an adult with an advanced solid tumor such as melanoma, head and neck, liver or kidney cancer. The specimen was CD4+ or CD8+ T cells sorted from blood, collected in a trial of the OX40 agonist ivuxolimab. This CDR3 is CASSQDPPLHF. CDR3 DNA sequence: TGTGCCAGCAGTCAGGATCCGCCCCTCCACTTT.